This T cell receptor beta chain emerged from a study of vaccination and CD4 T cells after COVID-19. Turning to the study itself: Convalescent individuals exhibited SARS-CoV-2 positivity on nasal swab PCR, with fewer than ten mild and one severe presentation.

Specified time point: late sampling 161 to 241 days after vaccination in three convalescent patients. Regarding this clonotype: The antigen remains unidentified.

Trimming stripped 8 bases from V and 7 bases from J, with 20 bases between. This CDR3 spans 14 amino acids. Germline CDR1 and CDR2: MNHNS and SASEGT. TCRdb ran MiXCR on the PCR reads and lists one entry per CDR3 protein. The sample consists of more than 25,000 distinct CDR3 sequences, around 49% of them appearing once. Points from the study as a whole: A median approximately 83% of convalescent patients' SARS-CoV-2-reactive clones emerged only after vaccination.

Specimen: CD4+ T cells from blood, collected about 7 months after SARS-CoV-2 vaccination. The TCR originated in a human donor who had recovered from COVID-19. The chain links TRBV6-1 to TRBJ1-1; D unclear. The CDR3 protein is CASGEGWKPNEAFF. CDR3 nucleotide sequence: TGTGCCAGCGGCGAGGGTTGGAAACCGAATGAAGCTTTCTTT.